Presented here are 2 T cell receptor beta chains from one specimen sequenced in a study of response to subunit inactivated influenza vaccine. One entry per CDR3 protein results from TCRdb running MiXCR on the RT-PCR reads. There are roughly 650,000 distinct CDR3 sequences in the sample; around 15% occur only once, and 7.5% to 9% lies in the top ten. Specimen: PBMCs from blood, collected roughly 15 days before vaccination. The receptors derive from a man between 50 and 59 years old who received an inactivated influenza vaccine.

This chain joins TRBV20-1 and TRBJ2-1; TRBD2 agrees at 13 bases. This CDR3 has 19 residues. Germline V gene sequence: CDR1 DFQATT, CDR2 SNEGSKA (reference sequence). J was trimmed by 1 base and V by 6 bases; bases with no gene match: 15. CDR3 nucleotides: TGCAGTGCCGTGGGCCCTACTAGCGGGAGGGCCAGTTCCTACAATGAGCAGTTCTTC. Translating it yields CSAVGPTSGRASSYNEQFF.

This clonotype was found a few times. The chain links TRBV5-1 to TRBJ2-7; D ambiguous. The germline V gene has CDR1 SGHRS and CDR2 YFSETQ. The germline V and J ends were trimmed by 0 bases and 0 bases, with 10 bases remaining between them. This CDR3 spans 15 amino acids. The CDR3 reads CASSLGAESSYEQYF. The CDR3 nucleotides are TGCGCCAGCAGCTTGGGGGCGGAGAGCTCCTACGAGCAGTACTTC.